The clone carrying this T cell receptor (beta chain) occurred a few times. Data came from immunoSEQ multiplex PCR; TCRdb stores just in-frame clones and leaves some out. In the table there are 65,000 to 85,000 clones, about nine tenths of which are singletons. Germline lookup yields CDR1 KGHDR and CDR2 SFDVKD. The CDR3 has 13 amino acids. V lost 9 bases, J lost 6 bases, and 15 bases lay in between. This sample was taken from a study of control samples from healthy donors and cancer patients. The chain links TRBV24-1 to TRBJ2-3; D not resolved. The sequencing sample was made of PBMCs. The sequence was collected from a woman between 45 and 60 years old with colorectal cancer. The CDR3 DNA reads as TGTGCCACCGAGTCTTCATTGGACGATACGCAGTATTTT. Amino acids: CATESSLDDTQYF.